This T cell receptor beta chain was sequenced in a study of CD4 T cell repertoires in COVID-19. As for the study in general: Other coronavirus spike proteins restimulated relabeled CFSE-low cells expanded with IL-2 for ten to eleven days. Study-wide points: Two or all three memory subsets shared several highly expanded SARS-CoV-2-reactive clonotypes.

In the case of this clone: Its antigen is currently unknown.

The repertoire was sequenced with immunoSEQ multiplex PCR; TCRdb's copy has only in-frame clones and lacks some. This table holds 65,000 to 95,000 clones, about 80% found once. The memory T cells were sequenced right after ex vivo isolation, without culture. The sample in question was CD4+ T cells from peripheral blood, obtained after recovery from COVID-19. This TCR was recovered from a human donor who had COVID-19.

The CDR3 bases are TGTGCCAGCAGTGGTAGCGGGACCATCCGCAATGAGCAGTTCTTC. As protein: CASSGSGTIRNEQFF. The rearrangement joins TRBV25-1 to TRBJ2-1; TRBD2 matches 8 bases. There are 15 residues in the CDR3. Germline V gene data show CDR1 as MGHDK and CDR2 as SYGVNS. V gave up 4 bases and J gave up 6 bases; unmatched junction bases: 8. Full variable domain (missing parts from reference TRBV25-1 and TRBJ2-1): EADIYQTPRYLVIGTGKKITLECSQTMGHDKMYWYQQDPGMELHLIHYSYGVNSTEKGDLSSESTVSRIRTEHFPLTLESARPSHTSQYLCASSGSGTIRNEQFFGPGTRLTVL.